The present entry profiles one T cell receptor beta chain with its context. The antigen remains undetermined. These data originate in a study of PD-L1 blockade in urothelial cancer. Study at large: Beginning in about 2014, patients received atezolizumab, given as 1,200 mg intravenously every 3 weeks. General study findings and limits: When pretreatment blood TCR clonality was below the median, it predicted better survival.

Measured with immunoSEQ multiplex PCR; TCRdb has only the in-frame clones, and not every one. The data show about 80,000 clones, around 87% seen once. The germline gives CDR1 SGDLS, CDR2 YYNGEE. CDR3 length: 15 amino acids. Trimming shortened V by 0 bases and J by 3 bases, and 13 bases separated the two germline ends. Pretreatment sampling and on-treatment sampling together yielded between 1 and 8 samples for each patient. The TCR originated in a woman aged 70-85 years with urothelial cancer. This sequence joins TRBV9 and TRBJ2-7; possible D gene TRBD1, 6 bases. The sequences come from PBMCs, collected around atezolizumab (anti-PD-L1) treatment. CDR3 amino acids: CASSVGAGDGYEQYF. The CDR3 coding sequence is TGTGCCAGCAGCGTAGGGGCAGGGGATGGCTACGAGCAGTACTTC.